This TCR beta chain was captured by sequencing in a study of blood T cell repertoires in COVID-19. The study recruited exposed participants who had met a COVID-19 case within 2 weeks before entry. The repertoire was sequenced with immunoSEQ multiplex PCR; TCRdb's copy has only in-frame clones and lacks some. The profile covers under 150,000 clones, with 80% to 85% appearing a single time and roughly 5.5% taken by the ten largest. The CDR3 consists of 15 residues. V dropped 5 bases and J dropped 7 bases, with 15 bases sitting between them. The germline gives CDR1 WSHSY, CDR2 SAAADI. This TCR derives from a woman in her 50s who had been exposed to COVID-19. Sequenced input: PBMCs or T cells enriched from blood (not recorded which). This chain uses TRBV10-2 with TRBJ1-6, with a tentative D call TRBD1 (5 bases). The CDR3 DNA follows: TGCGCCAGCAGTCCCCGACAGAAAGGCAATTCACCCCTCCACTTT. Its translation: CASSPRQKGNSPLHF.